Each of the 18 T cell receptor beta chains below was sequenced from the same sample in a study of OX40 agonist ivuxolimab in advanced cancers. Using immunoSEQ multiplex PCR, the repertoire was profiled, and TCRdb retains in-frame clones only, with some absent. The profile shows tens of thousands of clones, approximately 90% of them singletons. Material: CD4+ or CD8+ T cells sorted from blood, obtained in a trial of the OX40 agonist ivuxolimab. Source of these receptors: an adult with an advanced solid tumor such as melanoma, head and neck, liver or kidney cancer.

CDR3 nucleotides: TGTGCCAGCAGCTTTACAGGGGGCCGTTACAATGAGCAGTTCTTC. Encoded protein: CASSFTGGRYNEQFF. This chain links TRBV11-2 with TRBJ2-1, with 9 bases identical to TRBD1. Germline loops: CDR1 SGHAT, CDR2 FQNNGV. Trimming took 3 bases from V and 4 from J; bases not matched to a gene: 4. The CDR3 has 15 amino acids.

This chain uses TRBV19 with TRBJ1-1; D remains unclear. Per the germline V gene, CDR1 is LNHDA and CDR2 is SQIVND (reference sequence). The length of the CDR3 is 14 residues. Trimming took off 5 bases at V and 4 bases at J, with 14 bases between the two ends. CDR3 in DNA: TGTGCCAGTAGTCCAACCCCCCGGGGCACTGAAGCTTTCTTT. Protein product: CASSPTPRGTEAFF.

The chain couples TRBV28 to TRBJ1-1; D perhaps matches TRBD1 (5 bases). The CDR3 sequence is 19 residues long. Trimming removed 1 base at V and 1 base at J, with 22 bases between. CDR1 is MDHEN, CDR2 SYDVKM, per germline. The CDR3 loop is CASSLYEEPTGLPNTEAFF. The CDR3 DNA follows: TGTGCCAGCAGTTTATACGAAGAGCCTACGGGACTCCCGAACACTGAAGCTTTCTTT.

The chain is built from TRBV4-1 and TRBJ1-5; no firm D call. V lost 1 base to trimming and J lost 2 bases, with 21 bases between them. Germline values: CDR1 MGHRA, CDR2 YSYEKL. The CDR3 runs 19 residues. This chain's CDR3 is CASSQVEGNRVTGNQPQHF. The CDR3 bases are TGCGCCAGCAGCCAAGTTGAAGGGAACAGAGTAACGGGCAATCAGCCCCAGCATTTT.

The genes are TRBV9 and TRBJ2-3; 8 bases fit TRBD2. V was clipped by 4 bases and J by 6 bases; unmatched bases: 7. CDR1 is SGDLS, CDR2 YYNGEE, per germline. CDR3 size: 14 residues. The CDR3 nucleotides are TGTGCCAGCAGCTATCGGGGGGGCCAGGATACGCAGTATTTT. The encoded protein is CASSYRGGQDTQYF.

In DNA form, the CDR3 reads TGTGCCAGCAGCCGTCTGGCGTATAGCAATCAGCCCCAGCATTTT. Translated, it gives CASSRLAYSNQPQHF. The chain recombines TRBV28 with TRBJ1-5; D gene ambiguous. V lost 6 bases and J 0 bases, leaving 12 bases between the germline ends. CDR1 is MDHEN and CDR2 is SYDVKM in the germline V gene. The CDR3 runs to 15 residues.

V is TRBV27 and J is TRBJ1-1; possibly TRBD1 for D (6 bases). This CDR3 is 14 amino acids long. Germline V lookup: CDR1 MNHEY, CDR2 SMNVEV (reference sequence). Between the trimmed V and J ends, which lost 4 bases and 0 bases, there was a span of 9 bases. CDR3 loop: CASSWTVLNTEAFF. CDR3 DNA sequence: TGTGCCAGCAGTTGGACAGTCCTGAACACTGAAGCTTTCTTT.

The chain combines TRBV2 with TRBJ1-6; TRBD1 agrees at 7 bases. In germline, CDR1 is SNHLY, CDR2 FYNNEI. Trimming at V came to 3 bases and at J to 8 bases, leaving 7 bases not matched to a gene. The CDR3 length is 15 residues. The CDR3 sequence: CASSELAGGDSPLHF. CDR3 coding DNA: TGTGCCAGCAGTGAGTTGGCAGGGGGTGATTCACCCCTCCACTTT.

J is TRBJ1-1 and V is TRBV2; 7 bases are a match to TRBD1. Germline V gene data show CDR1 as SNHLY and CDR2 as FYNNEI. Losses at the gene ends were 8 bases for V and 4 bases for J; bases not matched to a gene: 4. This CDR3 comprises 12 residues. CDR3 coding DNA: TGTGCCAGCGTAGGGGGCAGCACTGAAGCTTTCTTT. Translated, it gives CASVGGSTEAFF.

The rearrangement links TRBV6-1 to TRBJ1-1; 8 nucleotides match TRBD1. Looked up from germline, CDR1 is MNHNS and CDR2 is SASEGT. The CDR3 has 13 amino acids. The V and J ends lost 6 bases and 5 bases, in that order; junction bases with no gene match: 5. The chain's CDR3 is CASSRTGRTEAFF. Here the CDR3 DNA reads TGTGCCAGCAGCCGGACAGGGAGGACTGAAGCTTTCTTT.

The chain uses TRBV9 and TRBJ2-3; TRBD2 is a possible D gene (6 bases). The V and J ends lost 2 bases and 6 bases respectively, with 13 bases between them. The germline V gene encodes CDR1 SGDLS and CDR2 YYNGEE. The CDR3 length is 14 residues. For the CDR3, the DNA is TGTGCCAGCAGCGTCGGCGCGGAGGGGGATACGCAGTATTTT. Protein sequence: CASSVGAEGDTQYF.

The chain uses TRBV10-3 and TRBJ2-7, with D maybe TRBD1 (5 bases). Germline CDR1 reads ENHRY; CDR2 reads SYGVKD. V was cut by 7 bases and J by 0 bases, with 13 bases left in between. The CDR3 sequence is 14 residues long. The chain's CDR3 is CAITPAGNSYEQYF. CDR3 coding DNA: TGTGCCATCACCCCGGCAGGGAACTCCTACGAGCAGTACTTC.

The rearrangement uses TRBV5-6 and TRBJ2-7; TRBD1 matches at 8 bases. V dropped 5 bases and J dropped 12; count of bases not matched to a gene: 7. Germline V gene sequence: CDR1 SGHDT, CDR2 YYEEEE. The CDR3 consists of 11 residues. CDR3 nucleotides: TGTGCCAGCAGTTTAGGACAGGGTCCGTACTTC. Protein product: CASSLGQGPYF.

The J gene is TRBJ2-3, the V gene TRBV2; possibly TRBD2 for D (6 bases). Trimming shortened V by 5 bases and J by 4 bases, and 10 bases separated the two germline ends. The germline CDR1 and CDR2 sequences are SNHLY and FYNNEI. The length of the CDR3 is 13 residues. CDR3 nucleotides: TGTGCCAGCAGTTCGGAGGGTGCAGATACGCAGTATTTT. This gives the protein CASSSEGADTQYF.

CDR3 coding DNA: TGTGCCAGCAGGAGGGGCGGGGATGAGCAGTTCTTC. Translating it yields CASRRGGDEQFF. The chain is built from TRBV2 and TRBJ2-1; D might be TRBD2 (6 bases). The CDR3 is 12 residues long. V lost 6 bases and J lost 8, with 11 bases in between. Germline CDR1 SNHLY, CDR2 FYNNEI. The whole variable domain, remainder taken from reference TRBV2 and TRBJ2-1, is EPEVTQTPSHQVTQMGQEVILRCVPISNHLYFYWYRQILGQKVEFLVSFYNNEISEKSEIFDDQFSVERPDGSNFTLKIRSTKLEDSAMYFCASRRGGDEQFFGPGTRLTVL.

V and J are TRBV28 and TRBJ1-1; D remains unclear. The CDR3 covers 15 residues. The ends were cut back, 6 bases at V and 5 bases at J, with 19 bases in the middle. CDR1 and CDR2 from the germline V gene are MDHEN and SYDVKM. In DNA, the CDR3 is TGTGCCAGCAGGTACTTCAAGGCTGGGCGAACTGAAGCTTTCTTT. This encodes CASRYFKAGRTEAFF.

This clone came up once. The chain uses TRBV19 and TRBJ2-3, with a possible D match to TRBD1 (6 bases). Germline V gene data show CDR1 as LNHDA and CDR2 as SQIVND (reference sequence). The V gene lost 10 bases and the J gene lost 3 bases, with 20 bases spanning the gap. CDR3 size: 15 residues. The CDR3 DNA reads TGTGCCACCCTCCCCAACAGGGATCGGACAGATACGCAGTATTTT. This encodes CATLPNRDRTDTQYF.

CDR3 region: CASSFTLEGLTYEQYF. The CDR3 DNA reads TGTGCCAGCAGTTTTACCCTGGAGGGGTTAACCTACGAGCAGTACTTC. The chain carries TRBV28 and TRBJ2-7, with a possible D match to TRBD2 (6 bases). The germline V and J ends were trimmed by 3 bases and 2 bases, with 17 bases remaining between them. CDR3 length: 16 amino acids. Germline V gene lookup returns CDR1 MDHEN and CDR2 SYDVKM.